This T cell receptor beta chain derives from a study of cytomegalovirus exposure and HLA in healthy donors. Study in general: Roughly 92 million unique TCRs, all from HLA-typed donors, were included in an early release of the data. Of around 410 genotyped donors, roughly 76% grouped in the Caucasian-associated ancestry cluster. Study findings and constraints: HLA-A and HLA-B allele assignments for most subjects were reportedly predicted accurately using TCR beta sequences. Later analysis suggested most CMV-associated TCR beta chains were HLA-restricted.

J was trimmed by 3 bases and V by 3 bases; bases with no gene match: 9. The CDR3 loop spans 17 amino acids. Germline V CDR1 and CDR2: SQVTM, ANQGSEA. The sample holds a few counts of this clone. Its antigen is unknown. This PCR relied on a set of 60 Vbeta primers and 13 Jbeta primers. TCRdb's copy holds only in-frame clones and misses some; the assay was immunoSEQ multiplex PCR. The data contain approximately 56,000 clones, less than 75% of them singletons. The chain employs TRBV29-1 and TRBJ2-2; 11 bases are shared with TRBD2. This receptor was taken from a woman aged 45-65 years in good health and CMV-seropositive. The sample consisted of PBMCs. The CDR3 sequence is CSVDGLAGGKDTGELFF. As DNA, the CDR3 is TGCAGCGTTGACGGGCTAGCGGGAGGAAAGGACACCGGGGAGCTGTTTTTT.